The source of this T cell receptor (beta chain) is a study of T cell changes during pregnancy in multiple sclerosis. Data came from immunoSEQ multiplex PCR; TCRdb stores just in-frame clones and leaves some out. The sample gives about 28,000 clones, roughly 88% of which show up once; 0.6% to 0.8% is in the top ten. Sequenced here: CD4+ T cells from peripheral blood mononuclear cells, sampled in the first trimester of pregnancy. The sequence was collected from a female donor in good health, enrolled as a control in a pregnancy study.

The CDR3 sequence: CASREGVRRGGNTGELFF. The CDR3 DNA is TGTGCCAGCAGGGAAGGGGTGAGGCGGGGGGGCAACACCGGGGAGCTGTTTTTT. V and J are TRBV7-2 and TRBJ2-2, with 9 bases aligning to TRBD2. Germline V gene sequence: CDR1 SGHTA, CDR2 FQGNSA. The CDR3 covers 18 residues. The J segment lost 2 bases and the V segment lost 6 bases, leaving 13 bases of the junction unmatched.